This T cell receptor (beta chain) was retrieved from a study of T-cell reconstitution after alpha-beta-depleted transplantation in children. Study-level results: Where alpha-beta T cells came from about two months after transplant was reportedly several hundred expanded graft clones. From newly produced T cells came most of the T-cell counts and diversity one year after transplant. Diversity of TCRbeta at day 60 was high in some patients, arising from surviving recipient T cells and thymic progenitors.

Turning to this clonotype: No antigen is known for it.

This sample's TCRbeta library carried unique molecular identifier barcodes. A single record per CDR3 protein comes from TCRdb applying MiXCR to the PCR reads. The table lists roughly 420,000 distinct CDR3 sequences, around 16% of them singletons. Trimming cost V 6 bases and J 4 bases; bases outside gene matches: 7. Germline values: CDR1 SGHRS, CDR2 YFSETQ. The CDR3 length is 15 residues. This sequence originates from a boy in the first two years of life who had a stem cell transplant for Wiskott-Aldrich syndrome, so the T cells may come from the graft donor. The sample consisted of PBMCs, mostly from graft donor cells, taken 360 days after TCRalphabeta/CD19-depleted stem cell transplant. J is TRBJ2-1 and V is TRBV5-1, with TRBD2 identical over 10 bases. The CDR3 coding sequence is TGCGCCAGCACCTGGCTAGCGGGAGAGTACAATGAGCAGTTCTTC. Its translation: CASTWLAGEYNEQFF.